One T cell receptor beta chain is described in this entry. The sample belongs to a study of shared clonotypes between healthy human individuals. Sequencing was performed with immunoSEQ multiplex PCR; in TCRdb, only in-frame clones are kept and a portion is missing. The sample records fewer than 650,000 clones, roughly 72% being singletons. The clonotype was recovered from a woman aged 40 to 50 in good health. Some clones in this sample may be carry-over from other donors' samples. Sequencing was performed on PBMCs.

The CDR3, as DNA: TGTGCCAGTAGTATCTATCACAGATTGAGCTCTGGGGCCAACGTCCTGACTTTC. This encodes CASSIYHRLSSGANVLTF. The chain employs TRBV19 and TRBJ2-6; D is unresolved. The V gene's germline CDR1 is LNHDA and CDR2 SQIVND (reference sequence). CDR3 length equals 18 residues. V lost 3 bases and J 0 bases, leaving 15 bases between the germline ends.